What follows are 28 T cell receptor delta chains derived from one specimen sequenced in a study of gamma-delta T cells after stem cell transplantation. TCRdb reanalysed the RT-PCR reads via CATT. In the table there are thousands of delta-chain clones, 1.2% of which are singletons. Sample: gamma-delta T cells. The receptors were sampled from a human donor. It is not recorded whose cells these are; they may come from a transplant donor.

Notes on this clone: The protein TCRdb lists belongs to a much larger clone and differs from this DNA's translation at residue 9, which points to a read error; the protein shown is made from the DNA. V is TRDV2 and J is TRDJ1, with 7 bases identical to TRDD3. Germline V gene sequence: CDR1 GEAIGNYY, CDR2 EKD. The CDR3 contains 16 residues. After removal of 3 bases from V and 1 base from J, the junction contained 10 bases not matched to a gene. The CDR3 loop is CACDLAGGLRTDKLIF. The CDR3 nucleotides are TGTGCCTGTGACTTGGCTGGGGGCCTACGCACCGATAAACTCATCTTT.

Note on this clone: TCRdb pairs this DNA with a much larger clone's protein that differs at residue 15, likely a read error; the protein shown was translated from the DNA. The chain links TRDV2 to TRDJ1; 12 nucleotides agree with TRDD3. Looked up from germline, CDR1 is GEAIGNYY and CDR2 is EKD. This CDR3 is built from 18 residues. This CDR3 is CACDRLVLGDTLTDNLIF. CDR3 sequence (DNA): TGTGCCTGTGACCGTTTGGTACTGGGGGATACCCTCACCGATAACCTCATCTTT.

In its sample, this clone is large. This sample also contains other DNA sequences that code for the same CDR3. The CDR3 protein is CACEPVLGDTNEPGETDKLIF. Written as DNA, the CDR3 is TGTGCCTGTGAACCAGTACTGGGGGATACGAATGAACCCGGCGAGACCGATAAACTCATCTTT. The chain joins TRDV2 to TRDJ1; 13 bases map to TRDD3. V trimming: 4 bases; J trimming: 2 bases; junction bases outside the gene matches: 21. The CDR3 contains 21 residues. CDR1 is GEAIGNYY and CDR2 is EKD in the germline V gene.

This clone was detected only a few times. Given a much more abundant clone one base away, this may be a read error. Here the CDR3 DNA reads TGTGCTCTTGGGGAACTTACCGGTCTGTGGGACTGGGGGATACTTCTCCCGATGTACACCGATAAACTCATCTTT. Its protein product is CALGELTGLWDWGILLPMYTDKLIF. The V gene is TRDV1, the J gene TRDJ1, with 12 bases lining up with TRDD3. After removal of 0 bases from V and 0 bases from J, the junction contained 26 bases not matched to a gene. The CDR3 spans 25 residues. Germline CDR1 TSWWSYY, CDR2 QGS.

This clone came up a few times. TCRdb lists the protein of a much larger clone for this DNA, which differs at residue 9, so this is likely a read error; the protein given here is translated from the DNA itself. The chain recombines TRDV1 with TRDJ4; 12 positions match TRDD3. The CDR3 length is 20 residues. J gave up 5 bases and V 4 bases, and 23 bases lay outside the gene matches. The germline CDR1 and CDR2 sequences are TSWWSYY and QGS. CDR3 nucleotide sequence: TGTGCTCTTGGGGGCCTTGGTTTTCACCCAGCACTGGGGGATACCCGGCCCCTGATCTTT. This sequence encodes CALGGLGFHPALGDTRPLIF.

This clone was picked up a small number of times. A far larger clone lies a single base away; this is likely a read error. Here the CDR3 DNA reads TGTGCCTTTGACACCCTCCTGGGGGACGATAAACTCATCTTT. Its translation: CAFDTLLGDDKLIF. The chain uses TRDV2 and TRDJ1; 8 positions match TRDD3. Per germline, CDR1 GEAIGNYY and CDR2 EKD. This CDR3 spans 14 amino acids.

As for this clone: The TCRdb record carries a much larger clone's protein, which differs from this DNA's translation at residue 16; a read error is the likely cause, and the protein listed here is the DNA translation. The chain employs TRDV2 and TRDJ1, with 13 positions matching TRDD3. Germline loops: CDR1 GEAIGNYY, CDR2 EKD. The length of the CDR3 is 19 residues. CDR3 protein: CACDALLGDTRNEPDRLIF. In DNA form, the CDR3 reads TGTGCCTGTGACGCTCTACTGGGGGATACGCGAAATGAACCCGATAGACTCATCTTT.

The chain has TRDV2 and TRDJ3; TRDD3 matches 12 bases. Trimming took 0 bases from V and 0 from J; bases not matched to a gene: 11. Germline CDR1 GEAIGNYY, CDR2 EKD. The CDR3 runs 22 residues. The CDR3, as DNA: TGTGCCTGTGACACCGCTGGGGGATACGCTGCGCCTGGCTCCTGGGACACCCGACAGATGTTTTTC. Its translation: CACDTAGGYAAPGSWDTRQMFF.

Details on this clone: TCRdb's protein, taken from a much larger clone, differs from this DNA's translation at residue 3, likely owing to a read error; the protein displayed comes from the DNA. This chain links TRDV2 with TRDJ1, with 13 bases fitting TRDD3. The CDR3 is made up of 18 amino acids. The germline V gene encodes CDR1 GEAIGNYY and CDR2 EKD. DNA of the CDR3: TGTGCCTATGACTACCTTACTGGGGGATACGAGAAGGCCGATAAACTCATCTTT. Its translation: CAYDYLTGGYEKADKLIF.

This clone was seen a handful of times. The amino acid sequence in TCRdb belongs to a much larger clone and departs from this DNA's translation at residue 15, likely a sequencing read error; the sequence shown is translated from the DNA. The V call is TRDV2, the J call TRDJ1; D is ambiguous. The CDR3 has 16 residues. Per germline, CDR1 GEAIGNYY and CDR2 EKD. The CDR3 coding sequence is TGTGCCTGTGACTTGTTGACCCCTCTCTCCTCCGATAAACTCACCTTT. This encodes CACDLLTPLSSDKLTF.

This clone was observed a handful of times. The amino acid sequence in TCRdb belongs to a much larger clone and departs from this DNA's translation at residue 15, likely a sequencing read error; the sequence shown is translated from the DNA. This chain links TRDV2 with TRDJ3, with TRDD3 matching 10 bases. Germline V gene data show CDR1 as GEAIGNYY and CDR2 as EKD. The CDR3 is 21 residues long. The CDR3 nucleotides read TGTGCCTGTGACTCTGTACTGGGGGATTTTCTCAGCTCCTGGGGCACCCGACAGATGTTTTTC. Protein product: CACDSVLGDFLSSWGTRQMFF.

To note about this clone: TCRdb has a much larger clone's protein, which differs at residue 16 from the translation of this DNA, likely because of a read error; what is shown is the protein translated from the DNA. The chain uses TRDV3 and TRDJ1; weak D call: TRDD3 (6 bases). This CDR3 contains 18 residues. From germline, CDR1 is TVYSNPD and CDR2 GDNSRS (reference sequence). DNA for the CDR3: TGTGCCTTGGGGATTATACCCCGACATCGCCCAGCAACCGATAAACCCATCTTT. The encoded protein is CALGIIPRHRPATDKPIF.

This clone was seen more than once but under ten times. TCRdb's protein, taken from a much larger clone, differs from this DNA's translation at residue 14, likely owing to a read error; the protein displayed comes from the DNA. CDR3 nucleotides: TGTGCCTGTGACACCATTCGCCCTCGGACCGATAAACTCACCTTT. It specifies CACDTIRPRTDKLTF. This chain uses TRDV2 with TRDJ1; D gene unclear. CDR3 length: 15 residues. CDR1 and CDR2 from the germline V gene are GEAIGNYY and EKD.

Of note for this clone: This likely came from a read error, as a far larger clone is one base away. The chain recombines TRDV2 with TRDJ3; the match to TRDD3 covers 12 bases. CDR1 is GEAIGNYY and CDR2 is EKD in the germline V gene. This CDR3 is built from 20 residues. Losses at the gene ends were 0 bases for V and 5 bases for J; bases not matched to a gene: 10. CDR3 in amino acids: CACDTVDVLGDTRDTRQMFF. The CDR3, as DNA: TGTGCCTGTGACACCGTGGATGTACTGGGGGATACACGGGACACCCGACAGATGTTTTTC.

This clone was seen a handful of times. TCRdb attributes to this sequence the protein of a much larger clone, which differs from the DNA translation at residue 3; a read error is likely, and the protein displayed is translated from the DNA. This chain uses TRDV2 with TRDJ1, with 13 bases aligning to TRDD3. CDR3 length: 19 amino acids. Germline V gene sequence: CDR1 GEAIGNYY, CDR2 EKD. DNA of the CDR3: TGTGCCAGTGACGCTCTACTGGGGGATACGCGAAATGAACCCGATAAACTCATCTTT. Residues: CASDALLGDTRNEPDKLIF.

In this sample, this clone is hyperexpanded (1% or more). This same CDR3 is encoded by further DNA sequences in the sample. This chain connects TRDV2 to TRDJ1; TRDD3 agrees at 10 bases. V was pared by 0 bases and J by 1 base, with 10 bases of the junction left unmatched. Germline values: CDR1 GEAIGNYY, CDR2 EKD. The CDR3 is made up of 18 amino acids. The CDR3 region is CACDTLSVLGDATDKLIF. The CDR3 DNA reads as TGTGCCTGTGACACCCTGTCCGTACTGGGGGATGCCACCGATAAACTCATCTTT.

Regarding this clone: The protein that TCRdb holds for this DNA derives from a much larger clone and differs from the translated DNA at residue 3, which likely indicates a read error; the protein shown here is translated from the DNA. DNA of the CDR3: TGTGCCCGTGACTCTATACTGGGGGATACCGCTAAACTCATCTTT. It codes for CARDSILGDTAKLIF. The chain joins TRDV2 to TRDJ1; 12 positions agree with TRDD3. The CDR3 totals 15 residues. The germline CDR1 and CDR2 sequences are GEAIGNYY and EKD.

This clone was seen more than once but under ten times. Only one base separates this from a far larger clonotype, so it likely reflects a read error. At the DNA level, this CDR3 is encoded by other sequences in the same sample as well. CDR3 nucleotides: TGTGCCTGTGACTACCTTACTGGGGGATACGAGAAGGCTGATAAACTCATCTTT. Protein sequence: CACDYLTGGYEKADKLIF. This sequence joins TRDV2 and TRDJ1, with TRDD3 matching 13 bases. Per the germline V gene, CDR1 is GEAIGNYY and CDR2 is EKD. The CDR3 is 18 amino acids. After removal of 3 bases from V and 5 bases from J, the junction contained 14 bases not matched to a gene.

Concerning this clone itself: The protein given by TCRdb reflects a much larger clone and differs at residue 13 from this DNA's translation, likely from a read error; the protein shown is the DNA's translation. This chain uses TRDV2 with TRDJ1; 7 nucleotides match TRDD3. The ends lost 0 bases at V and 4 bases at J; junction bases unmatched: 22. This CDR3 comprises 20 residues. The V gene's germline CDR1 is GEAIGNYY and CDR2 EKD. CDR3: CACDTVIGGPRRRSGDKLIF. The CDR3 DNA follows: TGTGCCTGTGACACCGTGATTGGGGGACCCCGTCGGAGGTCCGGCGATAAACTCATCTTT.

Comment on this clone: TCRdb's entry gives the protein of a much larger clone, which mismatches this DNA's translation at residue 7, likely from a read error; the protein reported here is translated from the DNA. The chain joins TRDV2 to TRDJ3; D is possibly TRDD3 (5 bases). Trimming removed 1 base from V and 3 bases from J, with 12 bases in between. Germline-derived CDR1 and CDR2 are GEAIGNYY and EKD. The CDR3 is 17 residues long. As DNA, the CDR3 is TGTGCCTGTGACACTCCTCCCGGGGACTGGGACACCCGACAGATGTTTTTC. Translated, it gives CACDTPPGDWDTRQMFF.

A word on this clone: A far larger clone is a single base away, which makes a read error likely. Different DNA sequences within this sample yield the same CDR3. The CDR3 nucleotides read TGTGCCTGTGACACTCCTGCCGGAGACTGGGACACCCGACAGATGTTTTTC. Amino acid sequence: CACDTPAGDWDTRQMFF. This chain uses TRDV2 with TRDJ3; D is uncertain. The ends were cut back, 1 base at V and 3 bases at J, with 12 bases in the middle. The CDR3 runs 17 residues. In germline, CDR1 is GEAIGNYY, CDR2 EKD.

Worth noting for this clone: TCRdb's listed protein matches a much larger clone and diverges from this DNA's translation at residue 3, likely through a read error; the protein shown comes from the DNA. In nucleotides, the CDR3 is TGTGCCCGTGACACCGCTGGGGGACTCCACTCCTGGGACACCCGACAGATGTTTTTC. Translation: CARDTAGGLHSWDTRQMFF. The chain is built from TRDV2 and TRDJ3; TRDD3 matches at 8 bases. Per the germline V gene, CDR1 is GEAIGNYY and CDR2 is EKD. CDR3 length equals 19 residues.

This clone came up many times. This is likely an artifact of a read error, given a far larger clone one base away. This chain connects TRDV2 to TRDJ1; D possibly corresponds to TRDD3 (5 bases). CDR1 and CDR2 (germline): GEAIGNYY, EKD. The V gene lost 1 base and the J gene lost 2 bases, with 19 bases spanning the gap. The CDR3 runs 17 residues. As DNA, the CDR3 is TGTGCCTGTGACACGCGGGCCCCCGACGGGGGGACCGATAAACTCATCTTT. Translated: CACDTRAPDGGTDKLIF.

This clone was counted only a few times. TCRdb shows a much larger clone's protein in place of this DNA's translation, and the two differ at residue 15, likely through a read error; the protein shown is translated from the DNA. The V gene is TRDV1, the J gene TRDJ4; TRDD3 matches at 11 bases. Germline CDR1 is TSWWSYY and CDR2 is QGS. The CDR3 is made up of 20 amino acids. Unmatched junction bases numbered 24, after V lost 4 bases and J lost 5 bases. The CDR3 loop reads CALGGLGFYPALGDNRPLIF. CDR3 DNA sequence: TGTGCTCTTGGGGGCCTTGGTTTTTACCCAGCACTGGGGGATAACCGGCCCCTGATCTTT.

Points on this clone: A far larger clone is off by one base, so a read error is likely. Other DNA sequences in this sample translate to the same CDR3. The rearrangement uses TRDV2 and TRDJ1; D perhaps matches TRDD3 (6 bases). There are 17 residues in the CDR3. Germline V gene lookup returns CDR1 GEAIGNYY and CDR2 EKD. The V and J ends lost 1 base and 0 bases respectively, with 17 bases between them. The DNA for the CDR3 is TGTGCCTGTGACACTGCCGGGGGGAAAGAGTACACCGATAAACTCATCTTT. Its protein is CACDTAGGKEYTDKLIF.

Concerning this clone itself: The protein that TCRdb holds for this DNA derives from a much larger clone and differs from the translated DNA at residue 16, which likely indicates a read error; the protein shown here is translated from the DNA. The chain carries TRDV2 and TRDJ3; 11 positions match TRDD3. Per germline, CDR1 GEAIGNYY and CDR2 EKD. This CDR3 contains 21 residues. CDR3 DNA sequence: TGTGCCTGTGACACCGCATTTGGGGGATACGGGAGCTCCTGGGACATCCGACAGATGTTTTTC. Translated: CACDTAFGGYGSSWDIRQMFF.

This clone occurred a few times. Since a far larger clone is one base different, this is likely a read error. Other nucleotide sequences in the sample specify the same CDR3. This sequence joins TRDV2 and TRDJ1; D unresolved. The CDR3 has 11 amino acids. The germline CDR1 and CDR2 sequences are GEAIGNYY and EKD. CDR3 sequence: CACDTGPGWIF. DNA of the CDR3: TGTGCTTGTGACACCGGGCCCGGGTGGATCTTT.

A word on this clone: TCRdb pairs this DNA with a much larger clone's protein that differs at residue 12, likely a read error; the protein shown was translated from the DNA. The rearrangement joins TRDV2 to TRDJ1; TRDD3 agrees at 8 bases. The CDR3 length is 17 residues. With V trimmed by 3 bases and J by 3 bases, 14 bases remained unmatched. Germline-derived CDR1 and CDR2 are GEAIGNYY and EKD. The chain's CDR3 is CACDPVLGALYADKLIF. DNA of the CDR3: TGTGCCTGTGACCCGGTACTGGGGGCCCTGTACGCCGATAAACTCATCTTT.